Reported below is one T cell receptor (beta chain). No antigen is known for it. No base quality information exists; no much larger clone differs at one position. CDR3 length: 15 amino acids, cysteine to phenylalanine. The entry retains the CDR3 DNA only, 45 bases that are in frame from base 1. Looking up the germline V gene (reference sequence) yields CDR1 GTSNPN and CDR2 SVGIG. V is pared back by 2 bases and J by 4 bases, with 12 bases lying between the germline termini. Read against the paper, the sample's treatment or condition label means: allogeneic hematopoietic cell transplantation with graft depleted of TCRalphabeta T cells and CD19 B cells. The children who served as transplant recipients had been given grafts of TCRalphabeta/CD19-depleted allogeneic hematopoietic cells. This entry comes from a study of T-cell reconstitution after alpha-beta-depleted transplantation in children (dated by TCRdb to the mid-2010s). Notes on the research overall: Using TCR repertoire profiling, the study followed T-cell immune reconstitution in a quantitative way in children after TCRalphabeta/CD19-depleted allogeneic hematopoietic cell transplantation. Beyond this particular receptor, the publication reports: In some patients, the high TCRbeta diversity seen at day 60 was put down to recipient T cells and intrathymic progenitors that had survived conditioning. Hyperexpanded clone frequencies declined over subsequent months; after one year, T-cell counts and TCRbeta diversity were mostly attributed to newly produced T cells. The apparently early recovery of alphabetaT-cell counts about two months after transplant reportedly depended on only several hundred rapidly expanded clones that came from non-depleted graft cells.

The library was prepared using PCR. Sequencing used an Illumina HiSeq 2500. TCR libraries were prepared with molecular barcoding, using unique molecular identifiers to normalize TCRbeta repertoire quantification. The public reads were quality trimmed at Q25 with fastp and then assembled into clones with MiXCR by TCRdb, keeping productive beta chains. Rows matching on CDR3 protein sequence are summarized as one entry with the most common DNA and genes. This sample comprises around 300,000 distinct CDR3 sequences, around 7.1% of them detected only once. Approximately 8.6% of the sample rests with the top ten.

This chain joins TRBV30 to TRBJ2-6; the D region possibly corresponds to TRBD2 (5 bases align). The sequencing here drew on peripheral blood, taken 360 days after TCRalphabeta/CD19-depleted stem cell transplant. The source of this sequence is a female patient aged 2-10 years who had a stem cell transplant for Fanconi anemia, so the T cells may come from the graft donor. The nucleotides are TGTGCCTGGAGTTCCCGGGGTGCGGGGGCCAACGTCCTGACTTTC. Its protein reads: CAWSSRGAGANVLTF.